The clone carrying this T cell receptor (beta chain) turned up a few times. This specimen belongs to a study of response to subunit inactivated influenza vaccine. Deletions cut 9 bases from V and 4 bases from J, with 18 bases between. The CDR3 contains 14 residues. Germline CDR1 reads MDHEN; CDR2 reads SYDVKM. TCRdb fed the RT-PCR reads into MiXCR, producing one record per CDR3 protein. The repertoire holds just under 550,000 distinct CDR3 sequences, 20% to 25% seen once, with approximately 3% in the top ten. These records were also assigned to another study, of T cells expressing NK-cell markers. That paper states: The TCR beta cDNA came from 5'RACE template switching with UMIs.

The sequencing used CD4+ T cells sorted from PBMCs, collected roughly 12 days after vaccination. The TCR sequence derives from a man aged 45-60 years who received an inactivated influenza vaccine. V and J are TRBV28 and TRBJ1-2, with D perhaps matching TRBD1 (5 bases). The CDR3 coding sequence is TGTGCCAGTCAAACAGCGGGGCGGGGCTATGGCTACACCTTC. As protein: CASQTAGRGYGYTF.